This TCR beta chain is from a study of T-cell memory formation after mild COVID-19. General study points: Day 15 to 85 contracting clones showed balanced CD4/CD8; day 15 to 37 expanders favored CD4+.

With 0 bases clipped from V and 1 base from J, the junction kept 2 bases outside the gene matches. The germline V gene has CDR1 LGHNA and CDR2 YNFKEQ. The CDR3 has 16 residues. Points on this clonotype: The antigen remains unidentified.

TCRdb processed the 5' RACE reads anew with MiXCR; each CDR3 protein has one entry. In the table there are hundreds of thousands of distinct CDR3 sequences, more than 15% of which are singletons. The clonotype comes from a man between 18 and 35 years old who had mild COVID-19 (a few samples of this study predate the infection). Cell type and time point are not known. This chain joins TRBV4-2 and TRBJ2-3, with TRBD1 identical over 9 bases. The sequenced sample consisted of PBMCs or a T cell subset sorted from them (not recorded which). The CDR3 loop reads CASSQDRTGGTDTQYF. CDR3 coding DNA: TGTGCCAGCAGCCAAGATCGGACAGGGGGCACAGATACGCAGTATTTT.